The T cell receptor (beta chain) under discussion was sequenced for a study of blood T cell repertoires in COVID-19. Libraries were prepared by immunoSEQ multiplex PCR; TCRdb keeps only in-frame clonotypes and omits some of them. This table holds about 150,000 clones, around 81% found once. CDR3 size: 15 residues. CDR1 is LGHDT, CDR2 YNNKEL, per germline (reference sequence). The ends lost 2 bases at V and 5 bases at J; junction bases unmatched: 7. This sequence originates from a man aged 70 or older with active or convalescent COVID-19. The chain couples TRBV3-1 (or the pseudogene TRBV3-2) to TRBJ2-5; 8 positions match TRBD2. Sample: peripheral blood. The CDR3 DNA sequence: TGTGCCAGCAGCCAATTCAGCGGGAGTGTTGAGACCCAGTACTTC. This translates into CASSQFSGSVETQYF.